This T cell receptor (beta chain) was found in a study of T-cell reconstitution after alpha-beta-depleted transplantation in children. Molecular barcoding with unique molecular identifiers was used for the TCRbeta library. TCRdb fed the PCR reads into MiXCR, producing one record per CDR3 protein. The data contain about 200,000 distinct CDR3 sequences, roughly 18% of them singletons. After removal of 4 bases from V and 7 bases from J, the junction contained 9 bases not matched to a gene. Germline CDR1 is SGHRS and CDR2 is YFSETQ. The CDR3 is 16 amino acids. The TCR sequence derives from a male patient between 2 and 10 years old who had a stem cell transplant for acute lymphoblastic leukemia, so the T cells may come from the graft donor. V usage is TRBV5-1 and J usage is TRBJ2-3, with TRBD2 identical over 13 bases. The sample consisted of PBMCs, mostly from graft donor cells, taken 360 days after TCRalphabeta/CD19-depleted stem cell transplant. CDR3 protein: CASSPGLAGESNTQYF. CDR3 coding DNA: TGCGCCAGCAGCCCAGGACTAGCGGGGGAATCCAATACGCAGTATTTT. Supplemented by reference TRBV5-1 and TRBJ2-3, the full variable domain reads KAGVTQTPRYLIKTRGQQVTLSCSPISGHRSVSWYQQTPGQGLQFLFEYFSETQRNKGNFPGRFSGRQFSNSRSEMNVSTLELGDSALYLCASSPGLAGESNTQYFGPGTRLTVL.